This T cell receptor beta chain stems from a study of T cell clonotyping in hematopoietic cell transplantation. Findings and limits, study-wide: Graft donor and pretransplant recipient Inverse Simpson Index values predicted broader posttransplant TCR diversity. Few recipient clonotypes overlapped donors; over 95% were de novo at given depth.

This clone came up once. What it binds is unknown. Generated by immunoSEQ multiplex PCR, the TCRdb table keeps only in-frame clones and is missing some. Here the sample spans more than 10,000 clones, more than 90% being singletons. This sequence originates from a female patient between 50 and 59 years old who had an allogeneic stem cell transplant from an unrelated donor, so the T cells may come from the graft donor. Some clones in this sample may be carry-over from other donors' samples. Sample: PBMCs, taken 100 days after allogeneic stem cell transplant.

The CDR3 is CASSSGLAASTDTQYF. CDR3 DNA: TGTGCCAGCAGCTCTGGACTAGCTGCTAGCACAGATACGCAGTATTTT. This chain joins TRBV5-4 and TRBJ2-3, with TRBD2 matching 8 bases. Losses at the gene ends were 3 bases for V and 0 bases for J; bases not matched to a gene: 6. CDR1 and CDR2 (germline): SGHNT, YYREEE (reference sequence). The CDR3 consists of 16 residues.